The clone carrying this TCR beta chain was found once. What it binds is not known. Clones were sequenced by immunoSEQ multiplex PCR, and TCRdb holds only the in-frame ones, with some missing. Here the sample spans more than 50,000 clones, about nine tenths being singletons. The data originate from a study of OX40 agonist ivuxolimab in advanced cancers. Points from the study as a whole: The CD4+ and CD8+ T cells in the blood had expanded clonally by week 6 at 0.1 to 3.0 mg/kg. Some nonresponders also had low normalized T-cell clonal expansion.

V lost 4 bases to trimming and J lost 4 bases, with 17 bases between them. CDR3 length: 16 amino acids. Germline CDR1 and CDR2: SGHKS and YYEKEE (reference sequence). This receptor was identified in an adult with an advanced solid tumor such as melanoma, head and neck, liver or kidney cancer. V is TRBV5-5 and J is TRBJ2-2; D is possibly TRBD1 or TRBD2 (5 bases each). Material: CD4+ or CD8+ T cells sorted from blood, obtained in a trial of the OX40 agonist ivuxolimab. In DNA, the CDR3 is TGTGCCAGCAGCGAAGTTTGGGGCGCGGGCACCGGGGAGCTGTTTTTT. It specifies CASSEVWGAGTGELFF.